This TCR beta chain was profiled in a study of T cells in localized non-small cell lung cancer. Profiling relied on immunoSEQ multiplex PCR, and the TCRdb table lists in-frame clones only, not all of them. The data show some 85,000 clones, around three quarters seen once. Findings and limits, study-wide: Adjacent lung tissue had a median around 50 of the top 100 clones found in the tumor.

On this clone itself: Its antigen is as yet unknown.

This TCR derives from a man between 40 and 70 years old with stage II squamous cell lung carcinoma. The sample here was PBMCs, taken before any cancer treatment.

The DNA for the CDR3 is TGTGCCAGCAGCATCGACAGGGTTGTGGCCGGGGAGCTGTTTTTT. Translation: CASSIDRVVAGELFF. V and J are TRBV5-4 and TRBJ2-2; TRBD1 aligns across 7 bases. CDR3 length: 15 residues. Germline V gene sequence: CDR1 SGHNT, CDR2 YYREEE (reference sequence). Unmatched junction bases numbered 9, after V lost 4 bases and J lost 6 bases.